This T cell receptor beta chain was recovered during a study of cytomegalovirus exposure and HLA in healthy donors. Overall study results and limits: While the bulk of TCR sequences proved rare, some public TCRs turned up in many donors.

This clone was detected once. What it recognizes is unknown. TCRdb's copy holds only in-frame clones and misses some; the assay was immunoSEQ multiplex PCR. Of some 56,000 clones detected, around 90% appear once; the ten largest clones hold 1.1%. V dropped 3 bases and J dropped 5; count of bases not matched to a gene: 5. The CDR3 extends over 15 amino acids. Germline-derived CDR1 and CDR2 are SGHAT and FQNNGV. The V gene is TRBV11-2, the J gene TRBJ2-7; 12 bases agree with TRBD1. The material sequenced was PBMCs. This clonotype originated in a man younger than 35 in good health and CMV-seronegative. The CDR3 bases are TGTGCCAGCAGCTTTTGGGACAGGGGGCCCCACGAGCAGTACTTC. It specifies CASSFWDRGPHEQYF.